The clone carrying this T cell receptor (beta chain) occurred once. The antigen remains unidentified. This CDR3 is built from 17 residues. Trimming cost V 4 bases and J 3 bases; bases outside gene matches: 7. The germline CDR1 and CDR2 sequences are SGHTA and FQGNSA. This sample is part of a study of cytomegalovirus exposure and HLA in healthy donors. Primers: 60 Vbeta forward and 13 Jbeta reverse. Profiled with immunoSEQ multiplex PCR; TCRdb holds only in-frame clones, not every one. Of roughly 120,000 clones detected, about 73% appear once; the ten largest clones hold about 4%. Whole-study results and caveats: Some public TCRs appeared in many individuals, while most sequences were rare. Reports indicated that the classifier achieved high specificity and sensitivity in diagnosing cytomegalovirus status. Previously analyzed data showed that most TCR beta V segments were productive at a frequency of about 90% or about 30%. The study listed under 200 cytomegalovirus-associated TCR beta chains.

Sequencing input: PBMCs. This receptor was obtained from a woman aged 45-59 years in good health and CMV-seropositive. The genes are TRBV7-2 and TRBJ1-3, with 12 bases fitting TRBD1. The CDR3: CASSSGQGAVGGNTIYF. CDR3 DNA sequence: TGTGCCAGCAGCTCGGGACAGGGGGCTGTAGGTGGAAACACCATATATTTT.